This paragraph reports one T cell receptor (beta chain). Its antigen is unidentified. Germline V lookup: CDR1 MNHEY, CDR2 SVGAGI. V shed 2 bases and J shed 6 bases, with 13 bases lying between them. The CDR3 covers 14 residues. The data originate from a study of pediatric ulcerative colitis. Broader study findings: Repertoires came from total lymphocyte DNA, so rare subsets like regulatory T cells may be missed. In rectum, acute severe colitis had expanded clones and less diversity. A couple of patients had blood samples with substantially reduced template counts.

Method: immunoSEQ multiplex PCR; TCRdb's copy keeps in-frame clones and lacks some. The sample has 60,000 or so clones; over 70% are singletons. Sequencing was performed on blood. The sequence derives from a boy younger than 18 with moderate ulcerative colitis. V gene TRBV6-5 combines with J gene TRBJ1-2; weak D call: TRBD1 (6 bases). CDR3 sequence reads: CASSYGGAWDGYTF. The CDR3 DNA sequence: TGTGCCAGCAGTTACGGGGGGGCCTGGGATGGCTACACCTTC.